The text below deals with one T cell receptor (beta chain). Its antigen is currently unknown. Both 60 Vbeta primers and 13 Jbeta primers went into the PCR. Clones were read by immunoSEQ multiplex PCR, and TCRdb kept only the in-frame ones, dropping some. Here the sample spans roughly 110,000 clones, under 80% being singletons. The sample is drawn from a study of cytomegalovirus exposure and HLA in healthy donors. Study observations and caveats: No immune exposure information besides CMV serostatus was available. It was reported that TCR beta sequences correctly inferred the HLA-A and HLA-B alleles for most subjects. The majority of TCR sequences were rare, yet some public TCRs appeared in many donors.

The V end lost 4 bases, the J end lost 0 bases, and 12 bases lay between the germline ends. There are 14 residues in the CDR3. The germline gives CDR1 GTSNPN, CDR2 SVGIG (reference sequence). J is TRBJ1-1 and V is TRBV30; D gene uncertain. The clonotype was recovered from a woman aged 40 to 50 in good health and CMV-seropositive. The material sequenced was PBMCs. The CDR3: CAWTLGDVNTEAFF. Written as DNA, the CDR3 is TGTGCCTGGACCTTGGGCGACGTGAACACTGAAGCTTTCTTT.